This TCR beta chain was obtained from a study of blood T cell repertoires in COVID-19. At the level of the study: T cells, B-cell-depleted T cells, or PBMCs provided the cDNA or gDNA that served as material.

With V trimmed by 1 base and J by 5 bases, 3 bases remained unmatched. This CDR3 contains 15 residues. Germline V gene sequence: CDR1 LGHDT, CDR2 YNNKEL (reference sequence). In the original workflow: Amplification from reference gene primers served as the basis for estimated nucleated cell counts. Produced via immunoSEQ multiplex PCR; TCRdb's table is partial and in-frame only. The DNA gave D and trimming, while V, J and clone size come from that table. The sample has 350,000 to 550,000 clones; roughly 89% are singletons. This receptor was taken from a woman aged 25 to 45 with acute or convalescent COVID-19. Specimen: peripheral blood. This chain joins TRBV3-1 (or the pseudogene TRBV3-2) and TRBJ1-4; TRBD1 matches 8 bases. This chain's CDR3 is CASSQGTGQNEKLFF. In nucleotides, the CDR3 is TGTGCCAGCAGCCAAGGGACAGGGCAAAATGAAAAACTGTTTTTT.